The rows below give T cell receptor beta chains drawn from one sample of a study of cytomegalovirus exposure and HLA in healthy donors. The repertoire was sequenced with immunoSEQ multiplex PCR; TCRdb's copy has only in-frame clones and lacks some. The table records around 150,000 clones, roughly four fifths of them present only once. The source material was PBMCs. The source is a man aged 50-60 years in good health and CMV-seropositive. Both conserved end residues are part of each CDR3. D genes are given only for firm matches. Clone size is given for some rows only: seen once, a few or many times, or a class if the clone is expanded.

v_call	d_call	j_call	clone_size	cdr3_nt	cdr3_aa
TRBV18	TRBD2	TRBJ2-5	few	TGTGCCAGCTCACCGTCACCCGGACTAGCGGGAGGAGAGACCCAGTACTTC	CASSPSPGLAGGETQYF
TRBV6-1	TRBD1	TRBJ1-2	few	TGTGCCAGCAGTGAATCCTCAGGGGGCGGCTATGGCTACACCTTC	CASSESSGGGYGYTF
TRBV30	-	TRBJ2-5	few	TGTGCCTGGAATCAGGGCCAAGAGACCCAGTACTTC	CAWNQGQETQYF
TRBV30	TRBD1	TRBJ1-5	-	TGTGCCTGGAGTTTGGGACAGGGGGCTGCTCAGCCCCAGCATTTT	CAWSLGQGAAQPQHF
TRBV30	-	TRBJ2-3	-	TGTGCCTGGACCGCAGGGAACACAGATACGCAGTATTTT	CAWTAGNTDTQYF
TRBV28	-	TRBJ2-7	-	TGTGCCAGCAGTTTCTCAGGGGTGGACGAGCAGTACTTC	CASSFSGVDEQYF
TRBV6-5	-	TRBJ1-4	medium-sized	TGTGCCAGCAGAGGAACCCGGGGTGAAAAACTGTTTTTT	CASRGTRGEKLFF
TRBV10-3	TRBD1	TRBJ1-3	-	TGTGCCATCAGTGAGGCCCAGGGACAGGGTAGAAACACCATATATTTT	CAISEAQGQGRNTIYF
TRBV5-1	-	TRBJ1-1	-	TGCGCCAGCAGCTTTGGACAGAACACTGAAGCTTTCTTT	CASSFGQNTEAFF
TRBV10-3	-	TRBJ1-1	-	TGTGCCAGCCAGACAAACGGGGGGTTGGGCACTGAAGCTTTCTTT	CASQTNGGLGTEAFF
TRBV27	-	TRBJ2-7	-	TGTGCCAGCGGAACTGGGACTCTCTCTGGGAACGAGCAGTACTTC	CASGTGTLSGNEQYF